These 3 T cell receptor beta chains were all obtained from the same sample, sequenced in a study of blood T cell repertoires in COVID-19. TCRdb keeps only in-frame clones here, not all; method: immunoSEQ multiplex PCR. The sample has under 300,000 clones, around 90% seen once. The sequenced sample was peripheral blood. The receptor source for this set is a woman in her thirties or forties who had recovered from COVID-19.

The chain's CDR3 is CASSLIKGIPNTDTQYF. The CDR3 DNA reads as TGTGCCAGCAGTTTGATAAAGGGGATCCCTAACACAGATACGCAGTATTTT. This chain connects TRBV27 to TRBJ2-3; D possibly corresponds to TRBD1 (5 bases). The CDR3 runs to 17 residues. The germline CDR1 and CDR2 sequences are MNHEY and SMNVEV (reference sequence). V was pared by 3 bases and J by 2 bases, with 18 bases between.

This clone showed up just a few times. This rearrangement joins TRBV19 to TRBJ1-1; 9 nucleotides align to TRBD1. Germline V gives CDR1 LNHDA, CDR2 SQIVND (reference sequence). The CDR3 is 16 residues long. Trimming cost V 5 bases and J 1 base; bases outside gene matches: 8. The DNA for the CDR3 is TGTGCCAGTAGTCCAGTACCGGGACAGGGGAACACTGAAGCTTTCTTT. Protein product: CASSPVPGQGNTEAFF.

The V call is TRBV7-9, the J call TRBJ2-1, with 7 nucleotides matching TRBD2. Per germline, CDR1 SEHNR and CDR2 FQNEAQ (reference sequence). The V gene end was trimmed by 1 base and the J gene end by 5 bases; junction bases not matched to a gene: 11. CDR3 size: 17 residues. CDR3 sequence (DNA): TGTGCCAGCAGCTTAGTTGGCGGGAGCGCCTTCGACAATGAGCAGTTCTTC. Its protein is CASSLVGGSAFDNEQFF.